The next 8 T cell receptor beta chains were all read from a single sample in a study of control samples from healthy donors and cancer patients. Sequencing was performed with immunoSEQ multiplex PCR; in TCRdb, only in-frame clones are kept and a portion is missing. The sample lists about 170,000 clones; around 93% were seen once. The material sequenced was blood. Every receptor here comes from a woman aged 60-75 years in good health.

This chain joins TRBV6-6 and TRBJ2-3; 12 nucleotides align to TRBD2. The junction had 3 bases not matched to a gene; V was cut back by 4 bases and J by 1 base. This CDR3 region has 16 residues. Germline CDR1 reads MNHNY; CDR2 reads SVGAGI (reference sequence). The CDR3 sequence is CASSSLAGGGTDTQYF. The CDR3 nucleotides read TGTGCCAGCAGTTCACTAGCGGGGGGCGGCACAGATACGCAGTATTTT.

This chain uses TRBV5-8 with TRBJ1-1; D uncertain. V lost 4 bases, J lost 8 bases, and 18 bases lay in between. CDR1 and CDR2 from the germline V gene are SGHTS and YDEGEE. This CDR3 contains 14 residues. The chain's CDR3 is CASSPTTFYEEAFF. The CDR3 coding sequence is TGTGCCAGCAGCCCCACTACCTTTTACGAGGAAGCTTTCTTT.

This chain links TRBV6-5 with TRBJ1-3; D gene uncertain. V gave up 2 bases and J gave up 8 bases, with 13 bases separating them. From germline, CDR1 is MNHEY and CDR2 SVGAGI. The CDR3 loop spans 14 amino acids. CDR3 DNA: TGTGCCAGCAGTTACCGCGTGGCCCGAGACACCATATATTTT. It is translated as CASSYRVARDTIYF.

The V call is TRBV7-2, the J call TRBJ1-2, with 11 bases that match TRBD1. The CDR3 has 16 residues. V dropped 2 bases and J dropped 8; count of bases not matched to a gene: 10. The germline gives CDR1 SGHTA, CDR2 FQGNSA. The CDR3 DNA follows: TGTGCCAGCAGCTTACAGACAGGACAGGGGGCGCAAGGCTACACCTTC. Encoded protein: CASSLQTGQGAQGYTF.

The chain recombines TRBV10-3 with TRBJ1-3, with 8 bases fitting TRBD1. Germline lookup yields CDR1 ENHRY and CDR2 SYGVKD. Unmatched junction bases numbered 8, after V lost 10 bases and J lost 0 bases. This CDR3 contains 15 residues. Here the CDR3 DNA reads TGTGCCACGCAGGGACAGGCCAACTCTGGAAACACCATATATTTT. It specifies CATQGQANSGNTIYF.

The V gene is TRBV4-3, the J gene TRBJ1-1; D is perhaps TRBD1 (5 bases). V was cut by 1 base and J by 5 bases, with 14 bases left in between. The CDR3 covers 15 residues. The germline gives CDR1 LGHNA, CDR2 YSLEER. This CDR3 is CASSQVGRGGTEAFF. The CDR3 region has the DNA TGCGCCAGCAGCCAAGTAGGGCGGGGGGGAACTGAAGCTTTCTTT.

The V and J genes are TRBV9 and TRBJ1-1; TRBD1 agrees at 8 bases. This CDR3 comprises 16 residues. V trimming: 4 bases; J trimming: 5 bases; junction bases outside the gene matches: 13. Germline CDR1 is SGDLS and CDR2 is YYNGEE. The CDR3 bases are TGTGCCAGCAGCATATGGGACAGGCCAGAGGGAACTGAAGCTTTCTTT. Its protein product is CASSIWDRPEGTEAFF.

The V and J genes are TRBV10-1 and TRBJ2-3; perhaps TRBD2 as D (7 bases). This CDR3 region has 14 residues. Germline CDR1 and CDR2: WNHNN and SYGVQD (reference sequence). V was shortened by 2 bases and J by 5 bases, with 11 bases between the two germline ends. In DNA, the CDR3 is TGCGCCAGCAGTGAGGGGGGGGCTGTAGATACGCAGTATTTT. Its translation: CASSEGGAVDTQYF.